This T cell receptor beta chain was obtained from a study of response to subunit inactivated influenza vaccine. As to this clonotype: What it recognizes is unknown.

The CDR3 is made up of 18 amino acids. Germline V lookup: CDR1 MNHEY, CDR2 SVGAGI. Trimming shortened V by 2 bases and J by 4 bases, and 18 bases separated the two germline ends. The study, taken as a whole, reports: After each seasonal influenza vaccination, few new T cells are recruited, the authors suggested.

Each CDR3 protein gets one entry after TCRdb re-called the RT-PCR reads with MiXCR. The data hold 500,000 or so distinct CDR3 sequences, with 10% to 11% observed a single time. Sequences were derived from PBMCs from blood, sampled more than 35 days after vaccination. This clonotype was sampled from a man aged 50 or older who received an inactivated influenza vaccine. The rearrangement joins TRBV6-5 to TRBJ1-6; D is unclear. The DNA for the CDR3 is TGTGCCAGCAGTTACACCGGCAGAATGGGAGGATATAATTCACCCCTCCACTTT. It codes for CASSYTGRMGGYNSPLHF.